A single sample is the source of the 10 T cell receptor beta chains below, sequenced in a study of neurological immune-mediated disorders. TCRdb processed the 5' RACE reads anew with MiXCR; each CDR3 protein has one entry. The sample has approximately 30,000 distinct CDR3 sequences; roughly 21% are singletons. The sample was PBMCs. Source of these receptors: a woman aged 55-70 years in good health.

This sequence joins TRBV15 and TRBJ2-3; D is ambiguous. In germline, CDR1 is LNHNV, CDR2 YYDKDF (reference sequence). Between the trimmed V and J ends, which lost 0 bases and 0 bases, there was a span of 10 bases. This CDR3 has 16 amino acids. The CDR3 DNA is TGTGCCACCAGCAGAGATCGGCCGTCTAGCACAGATACGCAGTATTTT. It specifies CATSRDRPSSTDTQYF.

This clonotype was detected ten times or more. The chain carries TRBV7-9 and TRBJ2-1, with D perhaps matching TRBD2 (5 bases). The V end lost 5 bases, the J end lost 9 bases, and 20 bases lay between the germline ends. Germline V gives CDR1 SEHNR, CDR2 FQNEAQ (reference sequence). The CDR3 spans 15 residues. The CDR3 nucleotides are TGTGCCAGCAGCCCTGGGGTAGGTGGAGGTGGTGAGCAGTTCTTC. Translation gives CASSPGVGGGGEQFF.

This clonotype was counted ten times or more. This sequence joins TRBV6-4 and TRBJ1-6, with D perhaps TRBD1 (5 bases). The V end lost 7 bases, the J end lost 7 bases, and 14 bases lay between the germline ends. This CDR3 is built from 14 residues. Germline CDR1 MRHNA, CDR2 SNTAGT. This CDR3 is CASTGTQSNSPLHF. The CDR3 region has the DNA TGTGCCAGCACCGGGACCCAATCCAATTCACCCCTCCACTTT.

This clonotype was detected ten times or more. The chain employs TRBV7-8 and TRBJ2-5; D gene uncertain. This CDR3 spans 14 amino acids. V was trimmed by 5 bases and J by 5 bases, leaving 15 bases between them. Germline CDR1 is SGHVS and CDR2 is FQNEAQ. CDR3 amino acids: CASSPALSWETQYF. In DNA form, the CDR3 reads TGTGCCAGCAGCCCCGCTCTGTCGTGGGAGACCCAGTACTTC. The whole variable domain, filled in from reference TRBV7-8 and TRBJ2-5, reads GAGVSQSPRYKVAKRGQDVALRCDPISGHVSLFWYQQALGQGPEFLTYFQNEAQLDKSGLPSDRFFAERPEGSVSTLKIQRTQQEDSAVYLCASSPALSWETQYFGPGTRLLVL.

This clonotype was seen repeatedly, ten times or more. The chain recombines TRBV5-1 with TRBJ2-1; TRBD1 is a possible D gene (7 bases). V was shortened by 1 base and J by 3 bases, with 8 bases between the two germline ends. The CDR3 contains 14 residues. Germline CDR1 and CDR2: SGHRS and YFSETQ. CDR3 nucleotide sequence: TGCGCCAGCAGCTTGCAGGGGGGCTACAATGAGCAGTTCTTC. This encodes CASSLQGGYNEQFF. Using reference TRBV5-1 and TRBJ2-1 for the parts outside the CDR3, the full variable domain is KAGVTQTPRYLIKTRGQQVTLSCSPISGHRSVSWYQQTPGQGLQFLFEYFSETQRNKGNFPGRFSGRQFSNSRSEMNVSTLELGDSALYLCASSLQGGYNEQFFGPGTRLTVL.

This clonotype was picked up many times. The CDR3 loop is CASSEAQAGTGTETQYF. The CDR3 nucleotides are TGTGCCAGCAGTGAAGCGCAGGCCGGGACAGGGACGGAGACCCAGTACTTC. The V gene is TRBV2, the J gene TRBJ2-5, with 9 bases that match TRBD1. The germline gives CDR1 SNHLY, CDR2 FYNNEI. The CDR3 loop spans 17 amino acids. V shed 0 bases, J shed 5 bases, and the junction held 10 bases outside the gene matches.

Ten or more counts support this clonotype. The chain carries TRBV20-1 and TRBJ2-5; D might be TRBD2 (5 bases). The CDR3 sequence is 11 residues long. V was shortened by 5 bases and J by 5 bases, with 9 bases between the two germline ends. The germline gives CDR1 DFQATT, CDR2 SNEGSKA (reference sequence). The CDR3 reads CSAPGLETQYF. For the CDR3, the DNA is TGCAGTGCTCCGGGGTTGGAGACCCAGTACTTC.

This clonotype showed up many times. The rearrangement joins TRBV20-1 to TRBJ1-5; D is uncertain. Germline V gene data show CDR1 as DFQATT and CDR2 as SNEGSKA (reference sequence). This CDR3 has 14 amino acids. V lost 4 bases and J lost 2, with 12 bases in between. CDR3 sequence: CSATLRAGNQPQHF. In nucleotides, the CDR3 is TGCAGTGCTACGCTGCGAGCTGGCAATCAGCCCCAGCATTTT.

This clonotype was counted at least ten times. The chain links TRBV7-2 to TRBJ2-3; 8 positions match TRBD2. In germline, CDR1 is SGHTA, CDR2 FQGNSA. The CDR3 extends over 15 amino acids. J lost 5 bases, V lost 6 bases, and 10 bases had no gene match. CDR3 sequence (DNA): TGTGCCAGCAGATCCACGGGGGGGCGGGGAGATACGCAGTATTTT. It yields the protein CASRSTGGRGDTQYF.

This clonotype was recorded only once. V usage is TRBV7-9 and J usage is TRBJ2-1, with 8 bases aligning to TRBD2. V was clipped by 3 bases and J by 10 bases; unmatched bases: 11. The CDR3 spans 15 residues. Germline V CDR1 and CDR2: SEHNR, FQNEAQ (reference sequence). CDR3 region: CASSFSPGLGDEQFF. For the CDR3, the DNA is TGTGCCAGCAGCTTTTCCCCGGGACTAGGGGACGAGCAGTTCTTC.